These T cell receptor beta chains were read from a single sample in a study of beta chain features in type 1 diabetes. Method: immunoSEQ multiplex PCR; TCRdb's copy keeps in-frame clones and lacks some. The sample lists around 260,000 clones, around 21% occurring once. Material: naive CD4+ T cells from blood. These receptors were obtained from a woman aged 40 to 49 with type 1 diabetes. Each CDR3 is given with its conserved first and last residue. A D gene is named only where the DNA matches it firmly. Not all rows give a size; the values are once, few, many and, for expanded clones, a class.

-	-	TRBV9	TRBJ1-3	TGTGCCAGCAGCGCTGCAGCAGGGTCAGGGAACACCATATATTTT	CASSAAAGSGNTIYF
few	TRBD1	TRBV7-8	TRBJ2-5	TGTGCCAGCAGCCTGGGGCAGGGGGAAGAGACCCAGTACTTC	CASSLGQGEETQYF
-	-	TRBV9	TRBJ1-2	TGTGCCAGCAGCGTAGGACAGTTCTACTCTAACTATGGCTACACCTTC	CASSVGQFYSNYGYTF
-	TRBD1	TRBV29-1	TRBJ1-2	TGCAGCGTCGAAGCAGGGGGCCACTATGGCTACACCTTC	CSVEAGGHYGYTF
-	TRBD1	TRBV7-3	TRBJ2-7	TGTGCCAGCAGCACAACGGGACAGAGGCTAAACGAGCAGTACTTC	CASSTTGQRLNEQYF
-	TRBD2	TRBV28	TRBJ2-7	TGTGCCAGCAGGACCGGGACTAGCCCCTACGAGCAGTACTTC	CASRTGTSPYEQYF
-	-	TRBV12-5	TRBJ1-1	TGTGCTAGTGTCCGGGGTACGGGAAACACTGAAGCTTTCTTT	CASVRGTGNTEAFF
-	-	TRBV4-1	TRBJ1-6	TGCGCCAGCAGCCAAGGGTCTGGGCAGGGGTCGGCCCTCCACTTT	CASSQGSGQGSALHF
once	-	TRBV4-3	TRBJ2-1	TGCGCCAGCAGCCAAGAAGGCGGTTACTACAATGAGCAGTTCTTC	CASSQEGGYYNEQFF
-	-	TRBV7-9	TRBJ2-5	TGTGCCAGCAGCAACCCACAGTCACACAGGACGGGGACCCAGTACTTC	CASSNPQSHRTGTQYF
few	-	TRBV10-3	TRBJ2-6	TGTGCCATCAGTGAGGGTACAGGGCGCGGGGCCAACGTCCTGACTTTC	CAISEGTGRGANVLTF
-	TRBD2	TRBV4-3	TRBJ2-1	TGCGCCAGCAGCACACTAGCGGGAGACAATGAGCAGTTCTTC	CASSTLAGDNEQFF
-	TRBD1	TRBV7-3	TRBJ1-1	TGTGCCAGCAGACCACAGGGGGCGGGCACTGAAGCTTTCTTT	CASRPQGAGTEAFF
few	TRBD2	TRBV7-9	TRBJ2-1	TGTGCCAGCAGCTTAGGTTCTAGCGGGACTTTTTTCAATGAGCAGTTCTTC	CASSLGSSGTFFNEQFF